The 19 T cell receptor beta chains reported below all come from one sample, sequenced in a study of shared clonotypes between healthy human individuals. Generated by immunoSEQ multiplex PCR, the TCRdb table keeps only in-frame clones and is missing some. Of about 2.4 million clones listed, more than 85% are singletons. The sample taken for sequencing was naive CD4+ T cells from PBMCs. This sample's subset: CD45RA+ positively selected. Receptor source: a young man in good health. Some clones in this sample may be carry-over from other donors' samples.

The chain is built from TRBV20-1 and TRBJ1-1; no definite D call. The CDR3 loop spans 11 amino acids. Trimming took 6 bases from V and 2 from J, leaving 7 bases between them. CDR1 is DFQATT and CDR2 is SNEGSKA in the germline V gene (reference sequence). The CDR3 loop reads CSALGNTEAFF. DNA for the CDR3: TGCAGTGCCCTAGGAAACACTGAAGCTTTCTTT.

This chain connects TRBV5-6 to TRBJ1-3; no definite D call. The CDR3 runs 14 residues. V was cut by 1 base and J by 6 bases, with 11 bases left in between. Germline values: CDR1 SGHDT, CDR2 YYEEEE. The CDR3 sequence is CASSLWASLNTIYF. The DNA for the CDR3 is TGTGCCAGCAGCTTGTGGGCCTCATTAAACACCATATATTTT.

This sequence joins TRBV7-8 and TRBJ2-7, with D possibly matching TRBD1 (6 bases). Per germline, CDR1 SGHVS and CDR2 FQNEAQ. With 3 bases removed from V and 3 bases from J, the gap between germline ends came to 12 bases. The CDR3 extends over 14 amino acids. As DNA, the CDR3 is TGTGCCAGCAGCTTCGGACAGTCCCTCTACGAGCAGTACTTC. Residues: CASSFGQSLYEQYF.

J is TRBJ2-3 and V is TRBV6-6; either TRBD1 or TRBD2 may supply D (7 bases each). CDR1 and CDR2 from the germline V gene are MNHNY and SVGAGI (reference sequence). V was clipped by 6 bases and J by 3 bases, with 16 bases between them. There are 15 residues in the CDR3. The DNA of the CDR3 is TGTGCCAGCAGCCAGGGGGGGGGATGTACAGATACGCAGTATTTT. As protein: CASSQGGGCTDTQYF.

In DNA form, the CDR3 reads TGTGCCAGCAGCCAAGATCGGGACGCCCAGTACTTC. This gives the protein CASSQDRDAQYF. The genes are TRBV14 and TRBJ2-5; D assignment may be TRBD1 or TRBD2 (5 bases each). Deletions cut 0 bases from V and 9 bases from J, with 8 bases between. Germline values: CDR1 SGHDN, CDR2 FVKESK. The CDR3 totals 12 residues. Together with reference TRBV14 and TRBJ2-5, the CDR3 gives the full variable domain: EAGVTQFPSHSVIEKGQTVTLRCDPISGHDNLYWYRRVMGKEIKFLLHFVKESKQDESGMPNNRFLAERTGGTYSTLKVQPAELEDSGVYFCASSQDRDAQYFGPGTRLLVL.

Only one count was recorded for this clone. This chain connects TRBV9 to TRBJ2-5; 8 positions agree with TRBD1. J was trimmed by 5 bases and V by 4 bases; bases with no gene match: 13. The CDR3 is 16 residues long. The germline V gene has CDR1 SGDLS and CDR2 YYNGEE. The CDR3 protein is CASSFLAGGSGETQYF. For the CDR3, the DNA is TGTGCCAGCAGCTTCCTCGCAGGGGGCTCGGGGGAGACCCAGTACTTC.

The V call is TRBV7-9, the J call TRBJ2-5, with 12 bases matching TRBD2. The germline CDR1 and CDR2 sequences are SEHNR and FQNEAQ (reference sequence). V trimming: 3 bases; J trimming: 3 bases; junction bases outside the gene matches: 5. The CDR3 sequence is 16 residues long. CDR3 amino acids: CASSFGLAGTEETQYF. The CDR3 DNA follows: TGTGCCAGCAGCTTTGGACTAGCGGGGACCGAAGAGACCCAGTACTTC.

The V gene is TRBV7-9, the J gene TRBJ1-2; 7 nucleotides match TRBD1. Germline V gives CDR1 SEHNR, CDR2 FQNEAQ (reference sequence). Trimming at V came to 5 bases and at J to 0 bases, leaving 18 bases not matched to a gene. The CDR3 is 19 amino acids. DNA for the CDR3: TGTGCCAGCAGCCCACGACAGGGAGGAATAATATGGCCTAACTATGGCTACACCTTC. The encoded protein is CASSPRQGGIIWPNYGYTF.

The CDR3 sequence is CAWSLGGGSYNSPLHF. The DNA of the CDR3 is TGTGCCTGGAGCCTGGGGGGGGGCTCCTATAATTCACCCCTCCACTTT. The rearrangement uses TRBV30 and TRBJ1-6; D might be TRBD1 (5 bases). Germline CDR1 and CDR2: GTSNPN and SVGIG (reference sequence). CDR3 length equals 16 residues. V was trimmed by 3 bases and J by 0 bases, leaving 12 bases between them.

This clone occurred once. This chain links TRBV7-9 with TRBJ2-7; D gene ambiguous. The V gene lost 5 bases and the J gene lost 4 bases, with 12 bases spanning the gap. This CDR3 has 13 amino acids. Germline loops: CDR1 SEHNR, CDR2 FQNEAQ (reference sequence). In nucleotides, the CDR3 is TGTGCCAGCAGCCTCAATAACGGTTACGAGCAGTACTTC. Translation gives CASSLNNGYEQYF.

CDR3 amino acids: CASSFTGPAGTGELFF. The CDR3 DNA reads as TGTGCCAGCAGCTTCACCGGACCAGCCGGGACCGGGGAGCTGTTTTTT. The rearrangement links TRBV7-2 to TRBJ2-2; D is unclear. CDR3 length equals 16 residues. Trimming left V 3 bases short and J 5 bases short, with 16 bases between. CDR1 and CDR2 from the germline V gene are SGHTA and FQGNSA.

The rearrangement uses TRBV10-3 and TRBJ2-7; D is unresolved. Looked up from germline, CDR1 is ENHRY and CDR2 is SYGVKD. Trimming took off 3 bases at V and 5 bases at J, with 8 bases between the two ends. This CDR3 is built from 12 residues. The CDR3 bases are TGTGCCATCAGTGACGGGTTCCACGAGCAGTACTTC. Translated, it gives CAISDGFHEQYF.

The chain uses TRBV6-5 and TRBJ2-7, with D tentatively TRBD1 (6 bases). Per germline, CDR1 MNHEY and CDR2 SVGAGI. The V and J ends lost 5 bases and 4 bases respectively, with 15 bases between them. The CDR3 sequence is 14 residues long. The CDR3 bases are TGTGCCAGCAGTAGATACAGGGAAATGTACGAGCAGTACTTC. Translated, it gives CASSRYREMYEQYF.

The rearrangement uses TRBV6-5 and TRBJ1-2; possible D gene TRBD1, 5 bases. The CDR3 totals 14 residues. Germline assignment: CDR1 MNHEY and CDR2 SVGAGI. V was pared by 6 bases and J by 7 bases, with 18 bases between. DNA for the CDR3: TGTGCCAGCAGGCCGCTGGGGGGGGGTTCTGGCTACACCTTC. Translating gives CASRPLGGGSGYTF.

V gene TRBV19 combines with J gene TRBJ1-4, with a weak D call TRBD1 (6 bases). The germline gives CDR1 LNHDA, CDR2 SQIVND (reference sequence). There are 14 residues in the CDR3. Trimming left V 6 bases short and J 7 bases short, with 15 bases between. The CDR3 region has the DNA TGTGCCAGTAGCCCCAGGGGAGGTCGTGAAAAACTGTTTTTT. This translates into CASSPRGGREKLFF.

Note on this clone: The sample contains more than one DNA sequence encoding this CDR3. The J gene is TRBJ2-7, the V gene TRBV7-9, with TRBD2 matching 9 bases. The CDR3 extends over 14 amino acids. V shed 5 bases and J 0 bases; nucleotides not matched to a gene: 2. Looked up from germline, CDR1 is SEHNR and CDR2 is FQNEAQ (reference sequence). The CDR3 reads CASSSSGSSYEQYF. CDR3 nucleotide sequence: TGTGCCAGCAGCAGTAGCGGGAGCTCCTACGAGCAGTACTTC.

The chain uses TRBV5-4 and TRBJ2-7; TRBD2 agrees at 10 bases. CDR1 and CDR2 from the germline V gene are SGHNT and YYREEE (reference sequence). The trim removed 3 bases at V and 7 bases at J, leaving 10 bases unmatched. CDR3 size: 15 residues. The CDR3 loop reads CASSSFLAGVDEQYF. Here the CDR3 DNA reads TGTGCCAGCAGCTCATTCCTAGCGGGAGTAGATGAGCAGTACTTC.

The rearrangement links TRBV5-1 to TRBJ2-1; 8 bases agree with TRBD2. This CDR3 region has 15 residues. The V gene end was trimmed by 5 bases and the J gene end by 7 bases; junction bases not matched to a gene: 11. The germline gives CDR1 SGHRS, CDR2 YFSETQ. The CDR3 nucleotides read TGCGCCAGCAGGCTCGGCTCGGGACTAGGGAATGAGCAGTTCTTC. Its protein product is CASRLGSGLGNEQFF.

Remarks on this clone: Different DNA sequences within this sample yield the same CDR3. This chain connects TRBV5-1 to TRBJ2-5, with TRBD2 matching 8 bases. This CDR3 is built from 13 residues. Germline lookup yields CDR1 SGHRS and CDR2 YFSETQ. V shed 4 bases and J 3 bases; nucleotides not matched to a gene: 2. In DNA, the CDR3 is TGCGCCAGCAGCACCGGGGGGGAAGAGACCCAGTACTTC. Residues: CASSTGGEETQYF.